The 10 T cell receptor beta chains listed next were all sequenced from one sample in a study of blood T cells in healthy people across ages. It was with a sample-barcoded 5' primer and a J-beta primer mix that a second PCR of about 6 to 12 cycles was run. TCRdb recomputed calls from the 5' RACE reads with MiXCR, one row per CDR3 protein. This repertoire shows about 690,000 distinct CDR3 sequences, less than 45% found once; its top ten account for about 30%. The sample consisted of blood. These receptor sequences come from an elderly man in good health.

This clonotype showed up just a few times. The rearrangement uses TRBV6-2 or TRBV6-3 and TRBJ2-7, with 11 positions matching TRBD2. The length of the CDR3 is 16 residues. V trimming: 6 bases; J trimming: 3 bases; junction bases outside the gene matches: 10. Germline loops: CDR1 MNHEY, CDR2 SVGEGT. The CDR3 region has the DNA TGTGCCAGCAGGGACCCGGGACTAGCGGCTGACTACGAGCAGTACTTC. Translating gives CASRDPGLAADYEQYF.

There are many counts of this clonotype. The genes are TRBV12-3 or TRBV12-4 and TRBJ1-2; D perhaps matches TRBD1 (5 bases). V gave up 6 bases and J gave up 4 bases, with 12 bases separating them. The CDR3 sequence is 13 residues long. The CDR3, as DNA: TGTGCCAGCAGGGCCGGGACGGGCTATGGCTACACCTTC. It specifies CASRAGTGYGYTF.

The table lists this clonotype with many counts. The chain employs TRBV6-6 and TRBJ2-3, with 9 bases identical to TRBD1. The CDR3 contains 13 residues. The V and J ends lost 6 bases and 3 bases, in that order; junction bases with no gene match: 1. Germline values: CDR1 MNHNY, CDR2 SVGAGI (reference sequence). The DNA of the CDR3 is TGTGCCAGCAGGGGGACAGGGACAGATACGCAGTATTTT. Protein: CASRGTGTDTQYF.

This clonotype was counted between two and nine times. The V gene is TRBV5-6, the J gene TRBJ2-5, with D perhaps matching TRBD2 (6 bases). CDR3 length equals 15 residues. V was clipped by 0 bases and J by 11 bases, with 20 bases between them. CDR1 and CDR2 from the germline V gene are SGHDT and YYEEEE. The CDR3, as DNA: TGTGCCAGCAGCTTGGAGGGGAGGCAGGCCCGGGAGCAGTACTTC. Protein: CASSLEGRQAREQYF.

The chain uses TRBV6-2 or TRBV6-3 and TRBJ1-1; unclear D gene. Between the trimmed V and J ends, which lost 6 bases and 2 bases, there was a span of 7 bases. The CDR3 sequence is 12 residues long. Germline lookup yields CDR1 MNHEY and CDR2 SVGEGT. In DNA, the CDR3 is TGTGCCAGCAGGGGTTTTAACACTGAAGCTTTCTTT. It encodes CASRGFNTEAFF.

The V gene is TRBV9, the J gene TRBJ2-7, with unresolved D. CDR3 size: 12 residues. Germline loops: CDR1 SGDLS, CDR2 YYNGEE. V lost 4 bases, J lost 6 bases, and 11 bases lay in between. The CDR3 DNA follows: TGTGCCAGCAGCATAGTTGGTGGCGAGCAGTACTTC. The encoded protein is CASSIVGGEQYF.

The sample holds a few counts of this clonotype. CDR3 sequence: CASSQSEVTYNEQFF. For the CDR3, the DNA is TGCGCCAGCAGCCAGTCAGAGGTTACCTACAATGAGCAGTTCTTC. The V and J genes are TRBV4-3 and TRBJ2-1; D is unclear. The CDR3 consists of 15 residues. Trimming removed 3 bases from V and 2 bases from J, with 11 bases in between. Germline V CDR1 and CDR2: LGHNA, YSLEER.

This chain uses TRBV12-5 with TRBJ2-4; D is perhaps TRBD2 (5 bases). Gene TRBJ2-7 matches the end of the DNA better, so the J call may be wrong. Germline CDR1 reads LGHNT; CDR2 reads FRNRAP. The CDR3 is 16 residues long. In DNA form, the CDR3 reads TGTGCTAGTGCTCCCAGTTTGGGTAGCGAGTCCTACGAGCAGTACTTC. Protein: CASAPSLGSESYEQYF.

The table lists this clonotype with many counts. CDR3 protein: CASSHRQGGNEKLFF. DNA of the CDR3: TGCGCCAGCAGCCATAGACAGGGTGGTAATGAAAAACTGTTTTTT. The chain links TRBV4-1 to TRBJ1-4; 7 bases line up with TRBD1. This CDR3 has 15 amino acids. The germline gives CDR1 MGHRA, CDR2 YSYEKL. The junction had 5 bases not matched to a gene; V was cut back by 3 bases and J by 4 bases.

This clonotype was seen a few times. The V call is TRBV6-2 or TRBV6-3, the J call TRBJ2-7; D is possibly TRBD1 (6 bases). The CDR3 has 14 residues. V shed 5 bases and J shed 1 base, with 12 bases lying between them. Germline V gives CDR1 MNHEY, CDR2 SVGEGT. The CDR3 nucleotides are TGTGCCAGCAGTCGACAGGCTAGGTCCTACGAGCAGTACTTC. Its translation: CASSRQARSYEQYF.